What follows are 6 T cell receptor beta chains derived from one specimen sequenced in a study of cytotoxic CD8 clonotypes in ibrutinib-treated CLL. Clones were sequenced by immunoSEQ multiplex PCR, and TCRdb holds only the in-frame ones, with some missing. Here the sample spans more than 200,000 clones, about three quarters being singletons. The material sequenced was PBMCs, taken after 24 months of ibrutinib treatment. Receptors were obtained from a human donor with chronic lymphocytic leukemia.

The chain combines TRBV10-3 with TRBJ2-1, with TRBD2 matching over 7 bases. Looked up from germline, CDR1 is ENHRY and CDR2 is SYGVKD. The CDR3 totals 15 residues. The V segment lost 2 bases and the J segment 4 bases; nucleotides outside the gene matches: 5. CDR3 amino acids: CAISEVSGLYNEQFF. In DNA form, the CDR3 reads TGTGCCATCAGTGAGGTTAGCGGGCTGTACAATGAGCAGTTCTTC.

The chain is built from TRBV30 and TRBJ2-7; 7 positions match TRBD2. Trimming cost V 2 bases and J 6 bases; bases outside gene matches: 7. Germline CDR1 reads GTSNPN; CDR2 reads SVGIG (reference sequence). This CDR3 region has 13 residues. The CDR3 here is CAWSHLGRGEQYF. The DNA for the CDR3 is TGTGCCTGGAGTCATCTTGGGAGGGGCGAGCAGTACTTC.

The CDR3 DNA is TGTGCCAGCAGTTTCTCCGGGGTAGATACGCAGTATTTT. This gives the protein CASSFSGVDTQYF. The chain employs TRBV27 and TRBJ2-3; D is possibly TRBD2 (5 bases). Germline loops: CDR1 MNHEY, CDR2 SMNVEV (reference sequence). The V and J ends lost 3 bases and 5 bases respectively, with 9 bases between them. The CDR3 sequence is 13 residues long.

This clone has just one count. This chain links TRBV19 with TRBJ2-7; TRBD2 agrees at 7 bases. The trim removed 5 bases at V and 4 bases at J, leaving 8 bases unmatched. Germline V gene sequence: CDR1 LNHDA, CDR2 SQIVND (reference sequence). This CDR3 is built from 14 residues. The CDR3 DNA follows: TGTGCCAGTAGTTACCGACTAGCCGCTTACGAGCAGTACTTC. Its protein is CASSYRLAAYEQYF.

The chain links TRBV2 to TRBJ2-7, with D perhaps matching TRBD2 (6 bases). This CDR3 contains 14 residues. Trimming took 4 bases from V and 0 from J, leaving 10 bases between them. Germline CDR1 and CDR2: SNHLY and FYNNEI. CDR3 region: CASSGGDRSYEQYF. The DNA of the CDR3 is TGTGCCAGCAGTGGGGGGGACCGCTCCTACGAGCAGTACTTC.

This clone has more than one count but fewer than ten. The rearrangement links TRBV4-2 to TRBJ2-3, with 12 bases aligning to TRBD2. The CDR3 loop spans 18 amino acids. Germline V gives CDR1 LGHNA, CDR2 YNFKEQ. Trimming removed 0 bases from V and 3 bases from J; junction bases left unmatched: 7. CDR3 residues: CASSQEAVTSGRTDTQYF. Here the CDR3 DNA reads TGTGCCAGCAGCCAAGAAGCGGTGACTAGCGGGAGAACAGATACGCAGTATTTT.